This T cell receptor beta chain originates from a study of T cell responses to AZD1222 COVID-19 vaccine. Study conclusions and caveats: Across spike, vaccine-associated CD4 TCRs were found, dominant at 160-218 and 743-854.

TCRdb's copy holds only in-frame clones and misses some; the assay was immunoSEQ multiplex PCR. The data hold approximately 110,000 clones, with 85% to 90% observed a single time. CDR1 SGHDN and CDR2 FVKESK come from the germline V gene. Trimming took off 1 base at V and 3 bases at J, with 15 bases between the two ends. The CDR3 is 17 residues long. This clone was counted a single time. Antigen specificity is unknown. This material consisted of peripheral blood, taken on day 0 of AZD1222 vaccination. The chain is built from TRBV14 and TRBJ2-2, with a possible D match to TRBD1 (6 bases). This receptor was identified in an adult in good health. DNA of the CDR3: TGTGCCAGCAGCCAAGCTTTGGGGACACCTTACACCGGGGAGCTGTTTTTT. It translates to CASSQALGTPYTGELFF.